The 30 T cell receptor beta chains listed next were all sequenced from one sample in a study of PD-1 blockade in classical Hodgkin lymphoma. Only in-frame clones appear in the TCRdb table, and some are missing; sequencing was by immunoSEQ multiplex PCR. The sample comprises roughly 140,000 clones, around four fifths of which are singletons, and over 7.5% rests with the top ten. Exposure to brentuximab vedotin varied, and each patient had relapsed following autologous stem cell transplantation. The specimen comprised peripheral blood mononuclear cells (PBMCs), sampled before the second cycle of nivolumab. The receptors come from a human donor with classical Hodgkin lymphoma.

J is TRBJ2-3 and V is TRBV12-5, with 7 bases aligning to TRBD1. The CDR3 loop spans 18 amino acids. V lost 4 bases and J lost 0; bases outside the gene matches: 13. Germline V gene data show CDR1 as LGHNT and CDR2 as FRNRAP. CDR3 in amino acids: CASGSLWDSVNSTDTQYF. In DNA form, the CDR3 reads TGTGCTAGTGGTTCCCTGTGGGACAGTGTGAATAGCACAGATACGCAGTATTTT.

This clone was seen a handful of times. The chain is built from TRBV6-6 and TRBJ1-1; D is unresolved. Per germline, CDR1 MNHNY and CDR2 SVGAGI (reference sequence). There are 12 residues in the CDR3. Trimming took 2 bases from V and 10 from J, leaving 11 bases between them. CDR3 nucleotides: TGTGCCAGCAGTTACACCTTAGAAGTAGCTTTCTTT. Its protein product is CASSYTLEVAFF.

Notes on this clone: At one boundary the junction diverges from the germline segment, which might be a read error. The V gene is TRBV18, the J gene TRBJ1-1; D is perhaps TRBD1 (5 bases). CDR3 size: 14 residues. Germline-derived CDR1 and CDR2 are KGHSH and LQKENI. The CDR3 is CASAPTGGNTEAFF. The CDR3 region has the DNA TGTGCCAGCGCACCAACAGGAGGGAACACTGAAGCTTTCTTT. The entire variable domain, with the rest obtained from reference TRBV18 and TRBJ1-1, is as follows: NAGVMQNPRHLVRRRGQEARLRCSPMKGHSHVYWYRQLPEEGLKFMVYLQKENIIDESGMPKERFSAEFPKEGPSILRIQQVVRGDSAAYFCASAPTGGNTEAFFGQGTRLTVV.

As to this clone: The same CDR3 also results from other DNA sequences found in this sample. This chain uses TRBV18 with TRBJ1-1, with 7 bases fitting TRBD1. The V segment lost 6 bases and the J segment 5 bases; nucleotides outside the gene matches: 12. The CDR3 is made up of 15 amino acids. The germline V gene has CDR1 KGHSH and CDR2 LQKENI. The CDR3 DNA sequence: TGTGCCAGCTCTCTCCAGGGGGGCCTGGGAACTGAAGCTTTCTTT. Amino acid sequence: CASSLQGGLGTEAFF.

This clone has a single count. This chain links TRBV5-4 with TRBJ2-3; D is undetermined. This CDR3 has 14 amino acids. Germline lookup yields CDR1 SGHNT and CDR2 YYREEE (reference sequence). Trimming pared 0 bases from V and 2 bases from J, leaving 7 bases between. The CDR3 loop reads CASSLDRATDTQYF. The CDR3 region has the DNA TGTGCCAGCAGCTTGGACCGTGCCACAGATACGCAGTATTTT.

The V call is TRBV10-3, the J call TRBJ2-7; no clear D. Germline V gene lookup returns CDR1 ENHRY and CDR2 SYGVKD. There are 12 residues in the CDR3. The germline V and J ends were trimmed by 3 bases and 0 bases, with 3 bases remaining between them. The CDR3 sequence is CAISDPSYEQYF. The DNA of the CDR3 is TGTGCCATCAGTGACCCCTCCTACGAGCAGTACTTC.

The rearrangement uses TRBV6-6 and TRBJ2-1; TRBD2 matches at 7 bases. J was trimmed by 10 bases and V by 6 bases; bases with no gene match: 3. Looked up from germline, CDR1 is MNHNY and CDR2 is SVGAGI (reference sequence). There are 11 residues in the CDR3. CDR3 DNA sequence: TGTGCCAGCAGCCGAGCGGGGGAGCAGTTCTTC. This encodes CASSRAGEQFF.

This clone has only one observation. The chain employs TRBV4-1 and TRBJ2-3, with TRBD2 matching over 14 bases. V dropped 0 bases and J dropped 4; count of bases not matched to a gene: 9. CDR1 is MGHRA, CDR2 YSYEKL, per germline. The CDR3 runs 19 residues. The DNA for the CDR3 is TGCGCCAGCAGCCAAGATCCAAGACTAGCGGGAGGGGAGGCAGATACGCAGTATTTT. This encodes CASSQDPRLAGGEADTQYF.

The rearrangement links TRBV7-9 to TRBJ2-7; 9 bases line up with TRBD1. With V trimmed by 5 bases and J by 6 bases, 14 bases remained unmatched. Germline CDR1 is SEHNR and CDR2 is FQNEAQ (reference sequence). This CDR3 is 16 amino acids long. The DNA for the CDR3 is TGTGCCAGCAGCCGAGCCCCCGGGACAGGGACAAGCGAGCAGTACTTC. As protein: CASSRAPGTGTSEQYF.

This clone was detected a few times. The genes are TRBV4-2 and TRBJ2-1; D is possibly TRBD2 (5 bases). V was cut by 1 base and J by 0 bases, with 13 bases left in between. CDR3 length: 17 residues. In germline, CDR1 is LGHNA, CDR2 YNFKEQ. CDR3 nucleotides: TGTGCCAGCAGCCAAGGGAGCATAGCGTACTCCTACAATGAGCAGTTCTTC. As protein: CASSQGSIAYSYNEQFF.

This clone turned up a few times. The chain is built from TRBV2 and TRBJ2-3, with D unresolved. CDR1 and CDR2 (germline): SNHLY, FYNNEI. CDR3 length equals 11 residues. With 5 bases removed from V and 4 bases from J, the gap between germline ends came to 4 bases. CDR3 residues: CASSIADTQYF. CDR3 sequence (DNA): TGTGCCAGCAGTATAGCAGATACGCAGTATTTT.

The genes are TRBV14 and TRBJ1-3, with D maybe TRBD1 (5 bases). Germline CDR1 SGHDN, CDR2 FVKESK. V was cut by 4 bases and J by 0 bases, with 13 bases left in between. The CDR3 loop spans 16 amino acids. The CDR3 bases are TGTGCCAGCAGCCCCTTCCTCGGGGGCTCTGGAAACACCATATATTTT. Its translation is CASSPFLGGSGNTIYF.

This clone has only a few counts. In DNA, the CDR3 is TGTGCCAGTAGTACAGGGATTCAAGCTTTCTTT. Amino acid sequence: CASSTGIQAFF. The chain uses TRBV19 and TRBJ1-1; perhaps TRBD1 as D (5 bases). Germline CDR1 is LNHDA and CDR2 is SQIVND (reference sequence). There are 11 residues in the CDR3. Trimming took off 4 bases at V and 9 bases at J, with 9 bases between the two ends.

This sequence joins TRBV7-9 and TRBJ2-5, with no clear D. The ends were cut back, 4 bases at V and 0 bases at J, with 9 bases in the middle. In germline, CDR1 is SEHNR, CDR2 FQNEAQ (reference sequence). The CDR3 contains 14 residues. In nucleotides, the CDR3 is TGTGCCAGCAGCTCCCGACGCAACCAAGAGACCCAGTACTTC. It codes for CASSSRRNQETQYF.

The chain carries TRBV6-9 and TRBJ1-4, with D uncertain. V was pared by 2 bases and J by 5 bases, with 9 bases between. Germline CDR1 and CDR2: MNHGY and SVAAGI. The CDR3 has 14 residues. This CDR3 is CASSYGLANEKLFF. CDR3 nucleotide sequence: TGTGCCAGCAGTTATGGTTTGGCGAATGAAAAACTGTTTTTT.

This sequence joins TRBV6-6 and TRBJ2-7, with 7 bases matching TRBD1. The CDR3 totals 14 residues. With V trimmed by 9 bases and J by 2 bases, 10 bases remained unmatched. CDR1 and CDR2 (germline): MNHNY, SVGAGI (reference sequence). CDR3 in amino acids: CASKAYRGTYEQYF. Here the CDR3 DNA reads TGTGCCAGTAAAGCTTACAGGGGAACCTACGAGCAGTACTTC.

The V and J genes are TRBV10-3 and TRBJ1-3, with a weak D call TRBD1 (5 bases). The V gene's germline CDR1 is ENHRY and CDR2 SYGVKD. This CDR3 is built from 13 residues. Trimming shortened V by 4 bases and J by 7 bases, and 11 bases separated the two germline ends. CDR3 coding DNA: TGTGCCATCAGTGCGTCAGAGGGGAACACCATATATTTT. Translating it yields CAISASEGNTIYF.

The chain links TRBV27 to TRBJ2-5, with unresolved D. The CDR3 consists of 15 residues. CDR1 is MNHEY and CDR2 is SMNVEV in the germline V gene (reference sequence). The V end was cut by 5 bases, the J end by 5 bases, with 18 bases between. The DNA of the CDR3 is TGTGCCAGCAGTCCCTTAGACAAGTTGGGGGAGACCCAGTACTTC. Its protein is CASSPLDKLGETQYF.

This clone has a handful of counts. The V and J genes are TRBV10-3 and TRBJ1-5, with D hard to call. Germline CDR1 is ENHRY and CDR2 is SYGVKD. The V gene lost 0 bases and the J gene lost 2 bases, with 14 bases spanning the gap. The CDR3 runs 17 residues. The CDR3 sequence: CAISESTASGGNQPQHF. In nucleotides, the CDR3 is TGTGCCATCAGTGAGTCAACGGCATCTGGGGGCAATCAGCCCCAGCATTTT.

The chain couples TRBV6-1 to TRBJ1-5; D not resolved. Germline V CDR1 and CDR2: MNHNS, SASEGT. The V gene lost 2 bases and the J gene lost 3 bases, with 11 bases spanning the gap. The CDR3 runs 15 residues. Here the CDR3 DNA reads TGTGCCAGCAGTGAATGGCGGTGGCACAATCAGCCCCAGCATTTT. This sequence encodes CASSEWRWHNQPQHF.

This clone has more than one count but fewer than ten. The chain couples TRBV2 to TRBJ1-1; possibly TRBD1 for D (5 bases). Trimming cost V 6 bases and J 5 bases, with 13 bases left between them. This CDR3 is 13 amino acids long. Per the germline V gene, CDR1 is SNHLY and CDR2 is FYNNEI. The CDR3 here is CASRGEVGTEAFF. CDR3 bases: TGTGCCAGCAGGGGGGAGGTGGGGACTGAAGCTTTCTTT.

This clone was found once. The chain combines TRBV2 with TRBJ1-2; weak D call: TRBD1 (6 bases). In germline, CDR1 is SNHLY, CDR2 FYNNEI. With 4 bases removed from V and 9 bases from J, the gap between germline ends came to 18 bases. The CDR3 covers 14 residues. CDR3 bases: TGTGCCAGCAGTGCACTGACAGGATCCCCTAGCTACACCTTC. Translating it yields CASSALTGSPSYTF.

The chain links TRBV7-9 to TRBJ1-1; D is ambiguous. Germline CDR1 reads SEHNR; CDR2 reads FQNEAQ (reference sequence). The CDR3 covers 12 residues. Trimming removed 5 bases from V and 11 bases from J, with 15 bases in between. The CDR3, as DNA: TGTGCCAGCAGCCTAGTCGTGTATGTGGCTTTCTTT. Its translation is CASSLVVYVAFF.

The CDR3 sequence: CASSRTGEAHQPQHF. The CDR3, as DNA: TGTGCCAGCAGTCGGACAGGGGAAGCCCATCAGCCCCAGCATTTT. This chain connects TRBV7-9 to TRBJ1-5; 9 nucleotides agree with TRBD1. The CDR3 consists of 15 residues. Germline V gives CDR1 SEHNR, CDR2 FQNEAQ (reference sequence). V dropped 6 bases and J dropped 5; count of bases not matched to a gene: 8.

The chain combines TRBV6-5 with TRBJ2-3; 7 positions match TRBD1. The trim removed 1 base at V and 1 base at J, leaving 2 bases unmatched. Germline CDR1 is MNHEY and CDR2 is SVGAGI. This CDR3 comprises 15 residues. For the CDR3, the DNA is TGTGCCAGCAGTTACTTCGGGACAGGCACAGATACGCAGTATTTT. Its translation is CASSYFGTGTDTQYF.

There are a few counts of this clone. The rearrangement joins TRBV5-6 to TRBJ2-4; no clear D. Germline V lookup: CDR1 SGHDT, CDR2 YYEEEE. V lost 0 bases to trimming and J lost 0 bases, with 13 bases between them. The CDR3 is 17 amino acids. CDR3: CASSLVQNILAKNIQYF. In nucleotides, the CDR3 is TGTGCCAGCAGCTTGGTACAGAATATACTAGCCAAAAACATTCAGTACTTC.

V gene TRBV7-9 combines with J gene TRBJ2-7; 11 bases line up with TRBD1. Trimming took 4 bases from V and 2 from J; bases not matched to a gene: 4. The V gene's germline CDR1 is SEHNR and CDR2 FQNEAQ (reference sequence). The CDR3 totals 15 residues. CDR3: CASSSGTGGPYEQYF. CDR3 DNA: TGTGCCAGCAGCTCCGGGACAGGGGGGCCCTACGAGCAGTACTTC.

The chain carries TRBV7-9 and TRBJ2-1; no reliable D call. This CDR3 region has 15 residues. V was cut by 5 bases and J by 2 bases, with 13 bases left in between. The V gene's germline CDR1 is SEHNR and CDR2 FQNEAQ (reference sequence). The CDR3 DNA reads as TGTGCCAGCAGCCCCTGGAGTCCCCCCTACAATGAGCAGTTCTTC. Residues: CASSPWSPPYNEQFF.

The chain links TRBV7-3 to TRBJ1-6, with 8 bases identical to TRBD1. This CDR3 is 15 amino acids long. The germline V gene has CDR1 SGHTA and CDR2 FQGTGA. V lost 6 bases and J lost 6; bases outside the gene matches: 7. CDR3 in DNA: TGTGCCAGCAGTACAGGGGGTAGCGGTAATTCACCCCTCCACTTT. Protein product: CASSTGGSGNSPLHF.

The V and J genes are TRBV5-1 and TRBJ1-2; TRBD1 aligns across 7 bases. Germline V gene data show CDR1 as SGHRS and CDR2 as YFSETQ. V shed 1 base and J 5 bases; nucleotides not matched to a gene: 5. The CDR3 is 14 residues long. CDR3 bases: TGCGCCAGCAGCTTGTACGGGACAGAGTATGGCTACACCTTC. Translated: CASSLYGTEYGYTF.